The present entry profiles one T cell receptor (beta chain) with its context. The antigen remains unidentified. The sample is drawn from a study of T cell responses to AZD1222 COVID-19 vaccine. The overall study: It was second doses at about 4 or about 12 weeks that were pooled. Study-wide results and limits: The CD4 TCRs associated with vaccination extended across spike and predominated at 160-218 and 743-854. Donors were largely white British and mainly female; clonal diversity was possibly underestimated.

The ends lost 4 bases at V and 1 base at J; junction bases unmatched: 7. The CDR3 contains 15 residues. In germline, CDR1 is LGHDT, CDR2 YNNKEL (reference sequence). Sequencing used immunoSEQ multiplex PCR; TCRdb keeps in-frame clones, though not all of them. The repertoire consists of 100,000 to 120,000 clones, with around 92% occurring once and the leading ten covering approximately 8%. The origin of this receptor is an adult in good health. V and J are TRBV3-1 (or the pseudogene TRBV3-2) and TRBJ2-7, with TRBD2 identical over 7 bases. Sequenced material: peripheral blood, taken on day 0 of AZD1222 vaccination. The CDR3, as DNA: TGTGCCAGCAGCCCGCCGGGGGGACCATCCTACGAGCAGTACTTC. Protein: CASSPPGGPSYEQYF.